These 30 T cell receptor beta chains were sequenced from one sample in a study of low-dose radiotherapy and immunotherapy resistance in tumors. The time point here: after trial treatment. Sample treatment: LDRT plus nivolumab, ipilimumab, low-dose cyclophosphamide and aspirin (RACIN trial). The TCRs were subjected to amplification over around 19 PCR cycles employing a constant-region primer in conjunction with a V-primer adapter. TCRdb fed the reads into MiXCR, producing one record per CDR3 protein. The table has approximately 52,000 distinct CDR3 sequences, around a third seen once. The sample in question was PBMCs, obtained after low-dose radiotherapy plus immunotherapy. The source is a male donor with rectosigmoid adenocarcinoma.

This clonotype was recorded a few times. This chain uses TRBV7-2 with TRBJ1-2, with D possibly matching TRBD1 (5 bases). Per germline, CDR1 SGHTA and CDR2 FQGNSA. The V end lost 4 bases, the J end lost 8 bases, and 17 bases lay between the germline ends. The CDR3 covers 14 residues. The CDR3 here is CASSSGTGAKGYTF. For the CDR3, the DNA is TGTGCCAGCAGCTCCGGGACCGGCGCGAAGGGCTACACCTTC.

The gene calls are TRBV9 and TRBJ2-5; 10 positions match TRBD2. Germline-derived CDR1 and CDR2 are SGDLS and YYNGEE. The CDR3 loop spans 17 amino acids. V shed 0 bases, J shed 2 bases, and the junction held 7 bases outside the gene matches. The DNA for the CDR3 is TGTGCCAGCAGCGTAGGGGCTAGCGGGGGAATGCAAGAGACCCAGTACTTC. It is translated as CASSVGASGGMQETQYF.

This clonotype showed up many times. The CDR3 DNA sequence: TGTGCCAGCAGTGAGGGGGGCAACTATGGCTACACCTTC. Translation: CASSEGGNYGYTF. The V call is TRBV2, the J call TRBJ1-2; D may be TRBD1 (6 bases). CDR3 length: 13 amino acids. The V and J ends lost 3 bases and 2 bases respectively, with 7 bases between them. Germline CDR1 SNHLY, CDR2 FYNNEI.

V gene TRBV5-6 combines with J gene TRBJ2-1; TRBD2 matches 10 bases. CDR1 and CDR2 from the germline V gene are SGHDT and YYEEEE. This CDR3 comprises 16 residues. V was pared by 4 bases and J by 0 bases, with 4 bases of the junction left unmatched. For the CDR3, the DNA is TGTGCCAGCAGCCCGAGCGGGGGGGGCTCCTACAATGAGCAGTTCTTC. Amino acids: CASSPSGGGSYNEQFF.

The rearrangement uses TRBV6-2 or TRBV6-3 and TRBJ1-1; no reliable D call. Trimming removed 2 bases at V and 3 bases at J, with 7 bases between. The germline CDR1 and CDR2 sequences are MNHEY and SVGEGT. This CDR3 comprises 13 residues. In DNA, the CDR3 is TGTGCCAGCAGTTACCTTCGCGACACTGAAGCTTTCTTT. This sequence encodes CASSYLRDTEAFF.

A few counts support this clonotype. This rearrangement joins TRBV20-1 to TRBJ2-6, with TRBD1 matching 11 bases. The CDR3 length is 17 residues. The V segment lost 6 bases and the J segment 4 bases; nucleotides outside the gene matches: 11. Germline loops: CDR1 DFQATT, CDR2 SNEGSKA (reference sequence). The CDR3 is CSARTGTGGAGANVLTF. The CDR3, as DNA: TGCAGTGCCAGGACCGGGACAGGGGGTGCCGGGGCCAACGTCCTGACTTTC.

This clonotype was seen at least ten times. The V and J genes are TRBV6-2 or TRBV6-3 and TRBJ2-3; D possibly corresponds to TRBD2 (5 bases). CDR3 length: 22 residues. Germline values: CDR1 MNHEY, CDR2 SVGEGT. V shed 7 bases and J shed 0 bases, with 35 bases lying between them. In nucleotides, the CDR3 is TGTGCCAGCACCGAACGTTACATAGTGATCCGGACTCCCGAATCTAGCACAGATACGCAGTATTTT. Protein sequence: CASTERYIVIRTPESSTDTQYF.

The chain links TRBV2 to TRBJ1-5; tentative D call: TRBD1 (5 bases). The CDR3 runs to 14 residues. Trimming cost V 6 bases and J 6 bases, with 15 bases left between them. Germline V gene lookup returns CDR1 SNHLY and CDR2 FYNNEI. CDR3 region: CASSLDRTGQPQHF. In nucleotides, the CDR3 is TGTGCCAGCAGCCTCGACAGAACCGGTCAGCCCCAGCATTTT.

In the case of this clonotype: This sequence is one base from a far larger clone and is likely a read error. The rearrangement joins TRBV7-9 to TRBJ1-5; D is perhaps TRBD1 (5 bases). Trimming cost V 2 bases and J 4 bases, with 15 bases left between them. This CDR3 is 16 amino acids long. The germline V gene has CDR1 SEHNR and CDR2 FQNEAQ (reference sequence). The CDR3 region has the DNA TGTGCCAGCAGCTTAAGGGGCGGTAAGGGTAATCAGCCCCAGCATTTT. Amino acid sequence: CASSLRGGKGNQPQHF.

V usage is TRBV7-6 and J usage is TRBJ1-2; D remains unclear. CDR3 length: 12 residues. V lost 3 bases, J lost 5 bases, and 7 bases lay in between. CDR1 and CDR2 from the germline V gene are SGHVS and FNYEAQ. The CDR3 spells CASSFGDYGYTF. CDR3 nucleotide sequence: TGTGCCAGCAGCTTCGGGGATTATGGCTACACCTTC.

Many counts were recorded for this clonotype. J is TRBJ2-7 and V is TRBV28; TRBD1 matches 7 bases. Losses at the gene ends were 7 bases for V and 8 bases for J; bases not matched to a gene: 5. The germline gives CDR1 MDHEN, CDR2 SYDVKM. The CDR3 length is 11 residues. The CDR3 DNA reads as TGTGCCAGCAAACAGGGGTGGCAGCAGTACTTC. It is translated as CASKQGWQQYF.

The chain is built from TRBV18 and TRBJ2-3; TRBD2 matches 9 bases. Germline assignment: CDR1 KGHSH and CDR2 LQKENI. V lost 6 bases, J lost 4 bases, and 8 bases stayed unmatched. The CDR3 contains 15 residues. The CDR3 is CASSPGIAGADTQYF. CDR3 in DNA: TGTGCCAGCTCCCCTGGCATAGCGGGAGCAGATACGCAGTATTTT. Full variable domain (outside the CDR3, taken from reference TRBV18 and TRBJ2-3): NAGVMQNPRHLVRRRGQEARLRCSPMKGHSHVYWYRQLPEEGLKFMVYLQKENIIDESGMPKERFSAEFPKEGPSILRIQQVVRGDSAAYFCASSPGIAGADTQYFGPGTRLTVL.

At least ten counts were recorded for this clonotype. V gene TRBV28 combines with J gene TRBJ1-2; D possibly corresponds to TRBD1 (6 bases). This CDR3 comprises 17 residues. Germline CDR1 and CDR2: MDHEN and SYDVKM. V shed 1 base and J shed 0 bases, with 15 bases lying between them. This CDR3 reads CASSLSFRDISNYGYTF. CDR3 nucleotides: TGTGCCAGCAGTTTATCCTTCAGGGACATCTCTAACTATGGCTACACCTTC.

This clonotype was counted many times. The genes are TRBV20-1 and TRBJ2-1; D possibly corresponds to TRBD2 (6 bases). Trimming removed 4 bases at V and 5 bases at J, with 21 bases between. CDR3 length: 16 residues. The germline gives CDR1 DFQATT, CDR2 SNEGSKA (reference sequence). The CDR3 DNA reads TGCAGTGCTATTAATAGCGGAATAGGAGGAAACAATGAGCAGTTCTTC. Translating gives CSAINSGIGGNNEQFF.

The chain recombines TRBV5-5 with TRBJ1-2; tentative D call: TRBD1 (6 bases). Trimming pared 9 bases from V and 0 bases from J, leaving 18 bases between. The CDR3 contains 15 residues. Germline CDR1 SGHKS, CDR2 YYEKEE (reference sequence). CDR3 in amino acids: CATRGTPASNYGYTF. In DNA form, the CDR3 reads TGTGCCACCCGAGGGACACCTGCCTCTAACTATGGCTACACCTTC.

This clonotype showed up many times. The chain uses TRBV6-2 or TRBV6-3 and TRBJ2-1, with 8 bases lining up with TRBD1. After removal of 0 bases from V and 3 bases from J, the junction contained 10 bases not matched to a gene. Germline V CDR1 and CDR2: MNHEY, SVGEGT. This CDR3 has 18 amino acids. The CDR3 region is CASSYSRGGTGGYNEQFF. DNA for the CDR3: TGTGCCAGCAGTTACTCGAGGGGCGGGACAGGCGGCTACAATGAGCAGTTCTTC.

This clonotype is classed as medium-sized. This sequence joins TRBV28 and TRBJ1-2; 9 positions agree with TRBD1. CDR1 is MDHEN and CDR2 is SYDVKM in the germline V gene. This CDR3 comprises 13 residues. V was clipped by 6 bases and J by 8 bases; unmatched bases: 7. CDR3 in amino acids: CASRGDRVRGYTF. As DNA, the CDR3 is TGTGCCAGCAGGGGGGACAGGGTGAGGGGCTACACCTTC.

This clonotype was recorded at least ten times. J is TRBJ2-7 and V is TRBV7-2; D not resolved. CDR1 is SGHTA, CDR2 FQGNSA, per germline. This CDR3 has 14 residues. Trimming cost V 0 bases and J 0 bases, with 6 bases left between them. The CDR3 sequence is CASSLASTSYEQYF. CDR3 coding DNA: TGTGCCAGCAGCTTAGCGAGTACCTCCTACGAGCAGTACTTC.

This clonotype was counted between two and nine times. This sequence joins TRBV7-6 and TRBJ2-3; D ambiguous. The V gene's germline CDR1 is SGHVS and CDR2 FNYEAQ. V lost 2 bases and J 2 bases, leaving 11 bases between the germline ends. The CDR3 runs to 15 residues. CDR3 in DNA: TGTGCCAGCAGCTTATCCCCAGGAACCACAGATACGCAGTATTTT. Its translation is CASSLSPGTTDTQYF.

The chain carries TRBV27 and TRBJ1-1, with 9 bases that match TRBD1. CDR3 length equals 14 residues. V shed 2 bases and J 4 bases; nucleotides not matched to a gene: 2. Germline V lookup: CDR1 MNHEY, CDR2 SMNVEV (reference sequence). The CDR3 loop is CASSLGTGTTEAFF. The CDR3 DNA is TGTGCCAGCAGTTTAGGGACAGGGACCACTGAAGCTTTCTTT.

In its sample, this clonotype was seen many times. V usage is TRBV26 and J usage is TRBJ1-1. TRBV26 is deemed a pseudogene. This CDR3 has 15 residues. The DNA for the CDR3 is TGTGCCAGCAGCATGGGATCCGATTCGAACACTGAAGCTTTCTTT. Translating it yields CASSMGSDSNTEAFF.

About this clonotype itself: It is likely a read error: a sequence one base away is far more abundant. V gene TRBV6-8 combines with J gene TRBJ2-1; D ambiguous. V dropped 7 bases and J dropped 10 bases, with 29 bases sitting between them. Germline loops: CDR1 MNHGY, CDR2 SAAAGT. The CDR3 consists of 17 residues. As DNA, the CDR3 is TGTGCCAGCACCCAGGCGGTAGGACCTATCGACTCCTACGAGCAGTTCTTC. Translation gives CASTQAVGPIDSYEQFF.

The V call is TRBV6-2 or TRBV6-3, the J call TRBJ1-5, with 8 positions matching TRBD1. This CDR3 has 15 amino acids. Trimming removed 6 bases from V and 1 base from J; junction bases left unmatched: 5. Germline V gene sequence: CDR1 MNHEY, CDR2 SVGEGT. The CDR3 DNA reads TGTGCCAGCAGCTACCAGGGGGCGAGCAATCAGCCCCAGCATTTT. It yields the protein CASSYQGASNQPQHF.

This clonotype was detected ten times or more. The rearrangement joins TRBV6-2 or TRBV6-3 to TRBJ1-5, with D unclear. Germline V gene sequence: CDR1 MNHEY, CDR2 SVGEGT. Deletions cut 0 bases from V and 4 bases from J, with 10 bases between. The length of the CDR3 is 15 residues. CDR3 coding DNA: TGTGCCAGCAGTTACTCGACGTTGACTAATCAGCCCCAGCATTTT. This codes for CASSYSTLTNQPQHF.

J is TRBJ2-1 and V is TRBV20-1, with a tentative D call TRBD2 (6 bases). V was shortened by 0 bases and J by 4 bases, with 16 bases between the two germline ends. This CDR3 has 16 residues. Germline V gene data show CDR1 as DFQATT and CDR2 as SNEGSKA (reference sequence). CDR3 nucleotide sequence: TGCAGTGCTAGAGATCCAGCGGGTCTGATGTACAATGAGCAGTTCTTC. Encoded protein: CSARDPAGLMYNEQFF.

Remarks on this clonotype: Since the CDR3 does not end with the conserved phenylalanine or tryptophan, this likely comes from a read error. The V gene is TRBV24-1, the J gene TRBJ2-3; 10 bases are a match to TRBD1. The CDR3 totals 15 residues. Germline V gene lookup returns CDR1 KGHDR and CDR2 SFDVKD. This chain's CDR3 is CATSDSGQGSAMQYS. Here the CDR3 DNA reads TGTGCCACCAGCGATTCGGGACAGGGGTCGGCTATGCAGTATTCT.

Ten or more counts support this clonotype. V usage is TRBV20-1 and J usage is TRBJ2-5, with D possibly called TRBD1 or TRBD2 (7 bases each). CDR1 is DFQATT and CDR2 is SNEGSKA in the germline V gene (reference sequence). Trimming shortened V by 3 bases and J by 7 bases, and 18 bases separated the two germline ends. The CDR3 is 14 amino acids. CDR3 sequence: CSASRGEGSRTQYF. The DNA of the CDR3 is TGCAGTGCTAGCAGGGGGGAGGGGTCGCGGACCCAGTACTTC.

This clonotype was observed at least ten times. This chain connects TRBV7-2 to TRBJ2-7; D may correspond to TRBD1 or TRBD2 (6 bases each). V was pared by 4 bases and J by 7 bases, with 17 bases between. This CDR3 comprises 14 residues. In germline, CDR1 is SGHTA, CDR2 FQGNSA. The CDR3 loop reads CASSSSRGAREQYF. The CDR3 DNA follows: TGTGCCAGCAGCTCCTCGAGGGGGGCAAGGGAGCAGTACTTC.

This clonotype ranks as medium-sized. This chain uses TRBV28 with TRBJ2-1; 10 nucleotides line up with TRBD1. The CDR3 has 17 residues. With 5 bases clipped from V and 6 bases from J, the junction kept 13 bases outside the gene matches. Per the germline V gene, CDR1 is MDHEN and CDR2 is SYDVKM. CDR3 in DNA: TGTGCCAGCAGTCACAATCCTCTCCGGACAGGGGGCAATGAGCAGTTCTTC. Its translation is CASSHNPLRTGGNEQFF.

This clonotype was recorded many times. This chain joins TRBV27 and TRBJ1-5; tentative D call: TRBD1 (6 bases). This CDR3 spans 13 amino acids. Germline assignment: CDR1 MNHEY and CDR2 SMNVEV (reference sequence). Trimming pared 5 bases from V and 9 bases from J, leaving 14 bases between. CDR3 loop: CASSPKGERPQHF. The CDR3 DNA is TGTGCCAGCAGTCCGAAGGGGGAGAGGCCCCAGCATTTT.